This T cell receptor beta chain derives from a study of technical replicates of blood from a handful of donors. Only in-frame clones appear in the TCRdb table, and some are missing; sequencing was by immunoSEQ multiplex PCR. The sample includes 95,000 or so clones, 95% of them seen just once. CDR1 is PRHDT, CDR2 FYEKMQ, per germline (reference sequence). The V and J ends lost 5 bases and 8 bases respectively, with 7 bases between them. This CDR3 has 12 residues. This TCR derives from a human donor in good health. The genes are TRBV13 and TRBJ1-6; possibly TRBD1 for D (5 bases). Sequenced input: T cells isolated from PBMCs. The CDR3 DNA reads as TGTGCCAGCAGCCCGACAGATTCACCCCTCCACTTT. It yields the protein CASSPTDSPLHF.